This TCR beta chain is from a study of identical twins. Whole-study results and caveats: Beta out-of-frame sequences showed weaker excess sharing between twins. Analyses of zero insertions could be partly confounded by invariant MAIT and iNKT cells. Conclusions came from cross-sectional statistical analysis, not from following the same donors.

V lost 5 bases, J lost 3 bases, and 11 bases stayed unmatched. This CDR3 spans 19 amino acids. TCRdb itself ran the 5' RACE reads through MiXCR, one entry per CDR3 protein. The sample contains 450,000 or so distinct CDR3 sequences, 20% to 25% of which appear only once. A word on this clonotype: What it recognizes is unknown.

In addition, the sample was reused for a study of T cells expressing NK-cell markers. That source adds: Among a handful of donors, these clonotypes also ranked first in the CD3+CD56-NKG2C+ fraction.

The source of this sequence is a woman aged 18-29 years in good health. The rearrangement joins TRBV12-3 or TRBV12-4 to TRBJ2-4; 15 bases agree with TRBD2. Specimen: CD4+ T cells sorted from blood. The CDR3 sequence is CASSPGLAGGPIGKNIQYF. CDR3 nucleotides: TGTGCCAGCAGTCCCGGACTAGCGGGGGGGCCGATAGGCAAAAACATTCAGTACTTC.